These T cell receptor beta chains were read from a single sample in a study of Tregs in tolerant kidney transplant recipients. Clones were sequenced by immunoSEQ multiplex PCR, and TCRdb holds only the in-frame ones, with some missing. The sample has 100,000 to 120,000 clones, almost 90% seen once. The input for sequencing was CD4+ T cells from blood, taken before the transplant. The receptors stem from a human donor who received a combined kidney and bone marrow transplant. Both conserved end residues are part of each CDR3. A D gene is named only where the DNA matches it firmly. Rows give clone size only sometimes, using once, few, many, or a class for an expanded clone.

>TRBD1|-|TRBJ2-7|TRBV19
CASSLGQGPSEQYF
TGTGCCAGTAGCCTCGGACAGGGGCCTAGCGAGCAGTACTTC
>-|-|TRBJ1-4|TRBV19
CASSSGGPGEKLFF
TGTGCCAGTAGTAGCGGCGGCCCGGGGGAAAAACTGTTTTTT
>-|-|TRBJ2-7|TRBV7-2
CASSLDSQGGGEQYF
TGTGCCAGCAGCTTAGACTCACAGGGCGGAGGCGAGCAGTACTTC
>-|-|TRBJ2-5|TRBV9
CASSVGRGWYQETQYF
TGTGCCAGCAGCGTAGGGAGGGGATGGTACCAAGAGACCCAGTACTTC
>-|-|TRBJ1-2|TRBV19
CASSTGDYTYGYTF
TGTGCCAGTAGTACAGGGGATTACACCTATGGCTACACCTTC
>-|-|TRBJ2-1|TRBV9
CASTRGTPYNEQFF
TGTGCCAGCACCCGAGGGACTCCCTACAATGAGCAGTTCTTC
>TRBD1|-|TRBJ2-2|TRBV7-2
CASSTTGVGTGELFF
TGTGCCAGCAGCACCACAGGGGTGGGGACCGGGGAGCTGTTTTTT
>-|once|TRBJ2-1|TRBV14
CASSGGLSGGYNEQFF
TGTGCCAGCAGTGGGGGACTTTCCGGAGGATACAATGAGCAGTTCTTC
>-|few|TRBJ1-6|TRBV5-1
CASSPGFDNSPLHF
TGCGCCAGCAGCCCAGGGTTCGATAATTCACCCCTCCACTTT
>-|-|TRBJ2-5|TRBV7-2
CASSPLETQYF
TGTGCCAGCAGCCCCCTAGAGACCCAGTACTTC
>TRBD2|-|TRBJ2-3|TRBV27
CASSRSAGLAGTDTQYF
TGTGCCAGCAGTCGTTCCGCAGGTCTAGCGGGCACAGATACGCAGTATTTT
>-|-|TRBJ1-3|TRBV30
CAWSRGTVKRVDFGNTIYF
TGTGCCTGGAGCCGGGGAACGGTGAAGCGGGTAGACTTTGGAAACACCATATATTTT
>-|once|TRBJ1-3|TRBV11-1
CASSFKYYSGEAGDTIYF
TGTGCCAGCAGCTTCAAGTATTACTCCGGGGAGGCTGGCGACACCATATATTTT
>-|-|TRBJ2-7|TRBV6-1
CASSEQVLPLYEQYF
TGTGCCAGCAGTGAGCAGGTTTTGCCCCTCTACGAGCAGTACTTC
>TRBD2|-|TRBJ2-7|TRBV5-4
CASSSGLAGGPYEQYF
TGTGCCAGCAGCTCGGGACTAGCGGGAGGGCCGTACGAGCAGTACTTC
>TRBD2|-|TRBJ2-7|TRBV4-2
CASTAAVGGGRDEQYF
TGTGCCAGCACCGCAGCCGTCGGGGGGGGGAGGGACGAGCAGTACTTC
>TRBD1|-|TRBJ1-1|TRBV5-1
CASGVQGMNTEAFF
TGCGCCAGCGGGGTACAGGGGATGAACACTGAAGCTTTCTTT
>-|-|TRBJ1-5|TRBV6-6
CASSPTGTSNQPQHF
TGTGCCAGCAGCCCGACAGGCACGAGCAATCAGCCCCAGCATTTT
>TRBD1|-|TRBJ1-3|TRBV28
CASSPSGQGGNTIYF
TGTGCCAGCAGTCCAAGCGGACAGGGCGGAAACACCATATATTTT
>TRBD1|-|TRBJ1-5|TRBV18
CASSLGQDSNQPQHF
TGTGCCAGCTCCCTTGGACAGGATAGCAATCAGCCCCAGCATTTT